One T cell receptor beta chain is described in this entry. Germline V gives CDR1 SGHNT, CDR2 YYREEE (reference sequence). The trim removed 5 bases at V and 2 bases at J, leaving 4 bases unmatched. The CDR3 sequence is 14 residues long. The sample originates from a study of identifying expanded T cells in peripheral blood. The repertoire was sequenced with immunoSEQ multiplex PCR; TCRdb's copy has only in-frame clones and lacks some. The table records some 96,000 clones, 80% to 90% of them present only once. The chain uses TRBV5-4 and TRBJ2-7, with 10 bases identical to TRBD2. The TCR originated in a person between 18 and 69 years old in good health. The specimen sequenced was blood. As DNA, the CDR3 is TGTGCCAGCAGGACTGGACTAGCGGCCTACGAGCAGTACTTC. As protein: CASRTGLAAYEQYF. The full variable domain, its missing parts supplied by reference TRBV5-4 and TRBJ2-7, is ETGVTQSPTHLIKTRGQQVTLRCSSQSGHNTVSWYQQALGQGPQFIFQYYREEENGRGNFPPRFSGLQFPNYSSELNVNALELDDSALYLCASRTGLAAYEQYFGPGTRLTVT.